This TCR beta chain came from a study of identical twins. The V gene lost 3 bases and the J gene lost 6 bases, with 11 bases spanning the gap. This CDR3 spans 13 amino acids. The V gene's germline CDR1 is DFQATT and CDR2 SNEGSKA (reference sequence). From the 5' RACE reads, TCRdb called clonotypes with MiXCR, one entry per CDR3 protein. The sample carries 400,000 to 650,000 distinct CDR3 sequences, approximately 22% recorded once. The data were also submitted as part of a second study, on T cells expressing NK-cell markers. Per that study: HCMV seropositivity characterized most of the eight sequenced donors, and seronegativity one. In a few donors, dominant clonotypes made up about 25-60.1% of CD3+CD56-NKG2C+ cells.

The V gene is TRBV20-1, the J gene TRBJ2-2; D unresolved. The sample taken for sequencing was CD4+ T cells sorted from blood. The source of this sequence is a woman younger than 35 in good health. The CDR3: CSASQSGAGELFF. Here the CDR3 DNA reads TGCAGTGCTAGTCAGTCCGGCGCCGGGGAGCTGTTTTTT.